The present T cell receptor (beta chain) was sequenced within a study of blood T cell repertoires in COVID-19. Authors' data handling: Amplified reference gene primers provided the basis for estimating nucleated cell counts. Assay used: immunoSEQ multiplex PCR; TCRdb lists only in-frame clones, some missing. The DNA gave D and trimming, while V, J and clone size come from that table. Here the sample spans some 100,000 clones, nearly 85% being singletons. Germline CDR1 SGHTA, CDR2 FQGNSA. Trimming took 3 bases from V and 7 from J, leaving 18 bases between them. The CDR3 loop spans 16 amino acids. The sample comprised peripheral blood. This TCR was sampled from a woman aged 45-59 years with acute or convalescent COVID-19. V and J are TRBV7-2 and TRBJ2-2, with D possibly matching TRBD1 (6 bases). CDR3 in DNA: TGTGCCAGCAGCTTGGGACACGGCCCGACGGGCGGGGAGCTGTTTTTT. Translated: CASSLGHGPTGGELFF.